This TCR beta chain was identified in a study of human T cells and chemical hapten exposure. Study results and limitations: There was no change with DPC sensitization in TCRs above 1 in 1000 frequency.

CDR3 size: 13 residues. V was pared by 5 bases and J by 1 base, with 8 bases between. From germline, CDR1 is SGHVS and CDR2 FQNEAQ. This clonotype was observed a handful of times. Its specificity is not known. As the library was built, unique molecular identifiers were attached to individual cDNA molecules. TCRdb redid the calling of the RACE reads with MiXCR, one entry per CDR3 protein. The sample lists 150,000 to 200,000 distinct CDR3 sequences; around 25% were seen once. Time point specified: patch test 3, about 24 weeks after DPC sensitization. Treatment indicated: therapeutic diphenylcyclopropenone sensitization with weekly scalp DPC. Alopecia patients between 18 and 70 years old and suitable for DPC were used as donors.

The sequencing here drew on whole blood, taken in connection with sensitization to the hapten diphenylcyclopropenone (DPC). This TCR came from a woman in her thirties or forties with alopecia areata. Some clones in this sample may be carry-over from other donors' samples. J is TRBJ1-1 and V is TRBV7-8; D gene unclear. This CDR3 is CASSSQTNTEAFF. CDR3 nucleotide sequence: TGTGCCAGCAGCAGTCAAACGAACACTGAAGCTTTCTTT.